This TCR delta chain was obtained from a study of gamma-delta chains in newborns, infants, children. About the research overall: Innate gammadelta T cells reportedly expand polyclonally right after birth, driven by microbial exposure, per the title.

This clone is labeled as medium-sized. It is likely a read error: a sequence one base away is far more abundant. TCRdb ran CATT on the reads. The data contain roughly 6,100 delta-chain clones, over 2.5% of them seen just once; the ten biggest clones take up roughly a sixth. Trimming removed 2 bases at V and 0 bases at J, with 9 bases between. The CDR3 extends over 14 amino acids. Looked up from germline, CDR1 is GEAIGNYY and CDR2 is EKD. This clonotype originated in a child who was a newborn, infant or young child, either healthy, febrile or measles-vaccinated (not recorded which). Sequenced: blood. The chain recombines TRDV2 with TRDJ1, with D tentatively TRDD3 (5 bases). The CDR3 is CACDIPGDTDKLIF. CDR3 sequence (DNA): TGTGCCTGTGACATACCGGGGGACACCGATAAACTCATCTTT.